This TCR beta chain was obtained from a study of CD8 T cells in Susac syndrome (dated by TCRdb to 2018 to 2020). General notes on the study: Repertoire sequencing was used to test whether CD8+ T cell activation and differentiation in Susac syndrome was antigen driven. The paper as a whole reports these results and caveats: The number of individuals in the TCR sequencing and HLA analysis was acknowledged as relatively small.

Worth noting for this clonotype: Its binding antigen is unknown. Base qualities are missing; no much larger clone stands one base away.

Peripheral blood CD8+ and CD4+ T cells from healthy donors, Susac syndrome patients and multiple sclerosis patients were profiled by high-throughput TCR beta sequencing. The healthy donors served as controls matched for age and sex. CD8+ TEMRA cells were enriched by FACS, while bulk CD8+ and CD4+ T cells were purified by magnetic negative isolation. Blood was drawn into EDTA tubes, processed within 24 hours, and PBMCs were isolated by density gradient centrifugation. PBMCs destined for TCR sequencing were cryopreserved in liquid nitrogen and later thawed in a 37 °C water bath. Purity of sorted or isolated CD4+, CD8+ and CD8+ TEMRA cells was at least 90%. The germline V gene yields SNHLY for CDR1 and FYNNEI for CDR2. From its cysteine to its phenylalanine, the CDR3 spans 14 amino acids. Just CDR3 DNA is preserved here, 42 bases in frame from base 1. Trimming at the junction amounts to 4 bases on V and 4 bases on J, and the germline ends lie 11 bases apart.

RNA was extracted using the RNeasy kit, and roughly 0.45 to 1 microgram was reverse transcribed with random hexamers. The immunoSEQ multiplex PCR assay, which covers 54 Vbeta and 13 Jbeta segments, was used to amplify TCR beta CDR3 regions. PCR amplification bias was corrected using a synthetic template baseline for primer optimization and computational correction. The source study handled its data this way. Only productive sequences were kept, with reads annotated to V, D and J genes according to IMGT and analyzed in immunoSEQ Analyzer. To calculate clonality, Shannon entropy was normalized by log2 of the number of productive unique sequences and then subtracted from one. Public and private clones were assessed among the 100 most prevalent clones of each patient and control. Clones were defined as Susac-specific when absent from the healthy and MS cohorts, from roughly 1,000 published viral clones and from other ImmuneACCESS disease sequences. In TCRdb, the public reads were trimmed at Q25 with fastp and aligned with MiXCR, with productive beta chains retained. Each CDR3 protein appears once, grouped with its most common genes and DNA. TCRdb's processing, not the study's, gives the V and J calls here. The sample table records approximately 110,000 distinct CDR3 sequences; around 94% of these occur just once. Of the sample, over 0.07% falls within the top ten clones.

The chain links TRBV2 with TRBJ1-5; matching of 5 bases hints at TRBD1 as the D gene. The source material was CD4+ T cells from PBMCs. The sequence was collected from a human donor in good health. At the DNA level, the sequence is TGTGCCAGCAGTGGTGAGTCAGGGAATCAGCCCCAGCATTTT. Translation gives CASSGESGNQPQHF.